A selection of T cell receptor beta chains follows, all from one sample in a study of blood T cell repertoires in COVID-19. The assay was immunoSEQ multiplex PCR, and TCRdb's table has in-frame clones only and misses some. The data show roughly 200,000 clones, about nine tenths seen once. The sample comprised PBMCs or T cells enriched from blood (not recorded which). The receptors derive from a woman aged 40 to 50 with acute COVID-19. CDR3s include the opening cysteine and the closing phenylalanine or tryptophan. The D gene is left open where the match is weak. Part of the rows lack a size; the others show once, few, many or a class for expanded clones.

V	size	J	D	CDR3	DNA
TRBV6-5	NA	TRBJ1-1	NA	CASRPGVLNTEAFF	TGTGCCAGCAGGCCAGGGGTCTTGAACACTGAAGCTTTCTTT
TRBV27	NA	TRBJ1-1	NA	CASSLVSGNTEAFF	TGTGCCAGCAGTTTAGTTTCGGGGAACACTGAAGCTTTCTTT
TRBV7-9	NA	TRBJ1-1	NA	CASSLRQGAEAFF	TGTGCCAGCAGCTTAAGGCAAGGGGCTGAAGCTTTCTTT
TRBV13	NA	TRBJ2-2	NA	CASSRIPSGRYGELFF	TGTGCCAGCAGCAGAATACCCTCAGGAAGGTACGGGGAGCTGTTTTTT
TRBV20-1	few	TRBJ1-5	TRBD1	CSASGTGLGQPQHF	TGCAGTGCTAGTGGGACAGGGCTCGGCCAGCCCCAGCATTTT
TRBV3-1/TRBV3-2	NA	TRBJ1-1	NA	CASSQTGLNTEAFF	TGTGCCAGCAGCCAAACAGGTCTGAACACTGAAGCTTTCTTT
TRBV5-8	NA	TRBJ2-5	NA	CASSLEGVEQETQYF	TGTGCCAGCAGCTTGGAAGGGGTGGAACAAGAGACCCAGTACTTC
TRBV5-1	NA	TRBJ1-4	TRBD1	CASSSTGGEKLFF	TGCGCCAGCAGCTCGACAGGGGGCGAAAAACTGTTTTTT
TRBV12-3/TRBV12-4	NA	TRBJ1-1	NA	CASSRTDEAFF	TGTGCCAGCAGTCGGACAGATGAAGCTTTCTTT
TRBV5-6	NA	TRBJ1-2	NA	CASSLVGHDYGYTF	TGTGCCAGCAGCTTGGTGGGACACGACTATGGCTACACCTTC
TRBV7-9	NA	TRBJ1-1	NA	CASSLGRGEAFF	TGTGCCAGCAGCTTAGGGAGAGGGGAAGCTTTCTTT
TRBV6-5	NA	TRBJ2-7	NA	CASSYPGANEQYF	TGTGCCAGCAGTTACCCAGGGGCCAACGAGCAGTACTTC
TRBV5-5	NA	TRBJ1-6	NA	CASSVELSLTGNRKNSPLHF	TGTGCCAGCAGTGTGGAGCTTTCCCTCACGGGGAATAGGAAAAATTCACCCCTCCACTTT
TRBV7-2	few	TRBJ1-2	NA	CASSSGTFNYGYTF	TGTGCCAGCAGCTCAGGAACCTTTAACTATGGCTACACCTTC
TRBV27	NA	TRBJ2-1	TRBD1	CASSYQLRDRDNEQFF	TGTGCCAGCAGTTATCAGCTCCGGGACAGAGACAATGAGCAGTTCTTC
TRBV3-1/TRBV3-2	NA	TRBJ2-3	NA	CASSRLVSTDTQYF	TGTGCCAGCAGTCGACTAGTGAGCACAGATACGCAGTATTTT
TRBV5-1	NA	TRBJ1-6	NA	CASSLGQGSPPLHF	TGCGCCAGCAGCTTGGGCCAGGGGTCTCCACCCCTCCACTTT
TRBV4-1	NA	TRBJ1-1	NA	CASSARTGTSEAFF	TGCGCCAGCAGCGCCCGAACAGGGACATCTGAGGCTTTCTTT
TRBV6-5	NA	TRBJ1-2	NA	CASSYGQGFIGYTF	TGTGCCAGCAGTTACGGGCAGGGTTTTATAGGCTACACCTTC
TRBV6-6	once	TRBJ1-1	TRBD1	CASSTDRGNTEAFF	TGTGCCAGCAGTACCGACAGGGGCAACACTGAAGCTTTCTTT
TRBV5-8	NA	TRBJ2-5	NA	CASSSPRPGLVQETQYF	TGTGCCAGCAGCTCTCCCCGGCCAGGGCTTGTTCAAGAGACCCAGTACTTC
TRBV29-1	NA	TRBJ2-1	NA	CSVEIAAVRGYNEQFF	TGCAGCGTTGAGATCGCGGCAGTACGGGGGTACAATGAGCAGTTCTTC
TRBV7-9	NA	TRBJ1-4	TRBD1	CASSPEPGQGNEKLFF	TGTGCCAGCAGCCCCGAACCGGGACAGGGAAATGAAAAACTGTTTTTT
TRBV18	NA	TRBJ1-1	NA	CASSPPDTLHEAFF	TGTGCCAGCTCACCACCGGACACGCTCCATGAAGCTTTCTTT
TRBV5-1	NA	TRBJ1-1	NA	CASSFVNTEAFF	TGCGCCAGCAGCTTCGTGAACACTGAAGCTTTCTTT
TRBV6-1	NA	TRBJ2-2	NA	CASSETGGDTGELFF	TGTGCCAGCAGTGAGACGGGGGGCGACACCGGGGAGCTGTTTTTT
TRBV7-9	NA	TRBJ2-1	NA	CASSNRDEQFF	TGTGCCAGCAGCAACAGGGATGAGCAGTTCTTC
TRBV5-1	NA	TRBJ2-7	NA	CASSLDGTQYEQYF	TGCGCCAGCAGCTTGGACGGGACACAATACGAGCAGTACTTC
TRBV2	NA	TRBJ1-2	NA	CASARGGYDGYTF	TGTGCCAGCGCCCGTGGGGGCTACGATGGCTACACCTTC
TRBV5-8	once	TRBJ2-3	NA	CASSAADTQYF	TGTGCCAGCAGCGCGGCGGATACGCAGTATTTT
TRBV5-5	NA	TRBJ1-6	NA	CASSLAVPTDYNSPLHF	TGTGCCAGCAGCTTGGCCGTCCCCACAGACTATAATTCACCCCTCCACTTT
TRBV19	few	TRBJ1-2	NA	CASSNVAGGYGYTF	TGTGCCAGTAGTAACGTAGCTGGCGGCTATGGCTACACCTTC
TRBV6-4	once	TRBJ1-6	NA	CASRPGKSHNSPLHF	TGTGCCAGCAGACCAGGGAAAAGCCATAATTCACCCCTCCACTTT
TRBV7-2	NA	TRBJ2-1	TRBD2	CASSLGSGGAGGEQFF	TGTGCCAGCAGCTTAGGTAGCGGGGGGGCCGGTGGTGAGCAGTTCTTC
TRBV5-5	NA	TRBJ1-6	NA	CASRSGRGFSPLHF	TGTGCCAGCAGATCCGGAAGGGGGTTCTCACCCCTCCACTTT
TRBV5-1	NA	TRBJ2-7	NA	CASSLTGPGVEQYF	TGCGCCAGCTCCCTCACCGGGCCGGGGGTCGAGCAGTACTTC
TRBV2	NA	TRBJ2-5	NA	CASSVVAQETQYF	TGTGCCAGCAGTGTGGTAGCCCAAGAGACCCAGTACTTC
TRBV6-6	NA	TRBJ1-6	TRBD1	CASNKQGVTDSPLHF	TGTGCCAGCAACAAACAGGGGGTAACAGATTCACCCCTCCACTTT
TRBV19	NA	TRBJ1-4	TRBD1	CASSRDRGRGEKLFF	TGTGCCAGTAGTAGGGACAGGGGAAGAGGGGAAAAACTGTTTTTT
TRBV7-6	NA	TRBJ2-1	TRBD2	CASSLWDLAGGYNEQFF	TGTGCCAGCAGCTTATGGGACCTAGCGGGGGGGTACAATGAGCAGTTCTTC
TRBV5-1	NA	TRBJ2-2	TRBD2	CASSFSGGAAGELFF	TGCGCCAGCAGCTTTAGCGGGGGGGCCGCCGGGGAGCTGTTTTTT
TRBV2	few	TRBJ1-2	NA	CASSSLTANYGYTF	TGTGCCAGCAGCTCTTTGACTGCTAACTATGGCTACACCTTC
TRBV19	few	TRBJ1-5	NA	CASSISRGANQPQHF	TGTGCCAGTAGTATAAGCCGGGGGGCCAATCAGCCCCAGCATTTT
TRBV4-1	NA	TRBJ1-1	NA	CASSQDLDTYTEAFF	TGCGCCAGCAGCCAAGATCTTGACACCTACACTGAAGCTTTCTTT
TRBV7-9	NA	TRBJ2-2	TRBD2	CASSLAAGGLDTGELFF	TGTGCCAGCAGCTTAGCAGCGGGGGGGCTCGACACCGGGGAGCTGTTTTTT
TRBV21-1	NA	TRBJ1-6	NA	CASSKALAGNNSPLHF	TGTGCCAGCAGCAAAGCGCTCGCGGGGAATAATTCACCCCTCCACTTT
TRBV14	NA	TRBJ1-3	TRBD1	CASSLRTGDPRDGNTIYF	TGTGCCAGCAGCCTTCGGACAGGGGATCCCCGGGACGGAAACACCATATATTTT